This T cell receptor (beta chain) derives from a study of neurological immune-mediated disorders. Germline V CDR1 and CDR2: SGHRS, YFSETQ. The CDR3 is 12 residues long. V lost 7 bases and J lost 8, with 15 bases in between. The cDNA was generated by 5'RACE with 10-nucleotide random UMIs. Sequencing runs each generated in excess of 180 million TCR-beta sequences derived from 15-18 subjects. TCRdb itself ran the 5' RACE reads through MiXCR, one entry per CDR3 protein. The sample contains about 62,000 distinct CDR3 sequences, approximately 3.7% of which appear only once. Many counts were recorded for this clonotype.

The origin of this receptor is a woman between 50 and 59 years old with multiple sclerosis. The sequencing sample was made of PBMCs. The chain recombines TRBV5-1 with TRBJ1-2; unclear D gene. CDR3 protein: CASGPALYGYTF. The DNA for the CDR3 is TGCGCCAGCGGCCCAGCCCTCTACGGCTACACCTTC.